Described below is a single T cell receptor beta chain sequence and its context. This sample stems from a study of shared clonotypes between healthy human individuals. This table comes from immunoSEQ multiplex PCR, and its TCRdb copy is limited to in-frame clones, with some not included. The table shows approximately 100,000 clones, with 68% occurring only once. Germline CDR1 SGHAT, CDR2 FQNNGV. With 5 bases removed from V and 0 bases from J, the gap between germline ends came to 11 bases. This CDR3 contains 14 residues. The sequenced material came from memory CD8+ T cells sorted from blood. As to subset: CD45RO+ cells pooled with CCR7-negative TemRA cells. This receptor was taken from a woman aged 25-40 years in good health. The gene calls are TRBV11-2 and TRBJ2-7, with D tentatively TRBD1 (5 bases). CDR3 nucleotide sequence: TGTGCCAGCAGCGCCTGGGGCCCCTCCTACGAGCAGTACTTC. It specifies CASSAWGPSYEQYF. Supplemented by reference TRBV11-2 and TRBJ2-7, the full variable domain reads EAGVAQSPRYKIIEKRQSVAFWCNPISGHATLYWYQQILGQGPKLLIQFQNNGVVDDSQLPKDRFSAERLKGVDSTLKIQPAKLEDSAVYLCASSAWGPSYEQYFGPGTRLTVT.